This T cell receptor (beta chain) was recorded in a study of regulatory dendritic cells for organ transplantation. Some clones are missing from TCRdb's copy, which holds only in-frame ones; the method was immunoSEQ multiplex PCR. Of under 40,000 clones in the sample, 90% to 95% were seen once. A remark on this clone: Its antigen remains unidentified.

Whole-study findings and limits: Memory CD8+ clonal expansion seemed more limited with regulatory than mature dendritic cells. The most alloreactive TCR clonotypes were found in resting memory CD8+ cells.

CD4+ or CD8+ T cells were sorted as naive CD45RA+ or memory CD45RO+. Per germline, CDR1 MGHRA and CDR2 YSYEKL. The CDR3 totals 15 residues. Trimming left V 3 bases short and J 5 bases short, with 16 bases between. The clonotype originates from a human donor in good health. V is TRBV4-1 and J is TRBJ1-2, with D maybe TRBD1 (5 bases). The sample was naive CD8+ T cells from blood. Subset denoted: CD45RA+ naive T cells. Written as DNA, the CDR3 is TGCGCCAGCAGCCAGGGACTGAGAAGTTTTTATGGCTACACCTTC. This codes for CASSQGLRSFYGYTF.